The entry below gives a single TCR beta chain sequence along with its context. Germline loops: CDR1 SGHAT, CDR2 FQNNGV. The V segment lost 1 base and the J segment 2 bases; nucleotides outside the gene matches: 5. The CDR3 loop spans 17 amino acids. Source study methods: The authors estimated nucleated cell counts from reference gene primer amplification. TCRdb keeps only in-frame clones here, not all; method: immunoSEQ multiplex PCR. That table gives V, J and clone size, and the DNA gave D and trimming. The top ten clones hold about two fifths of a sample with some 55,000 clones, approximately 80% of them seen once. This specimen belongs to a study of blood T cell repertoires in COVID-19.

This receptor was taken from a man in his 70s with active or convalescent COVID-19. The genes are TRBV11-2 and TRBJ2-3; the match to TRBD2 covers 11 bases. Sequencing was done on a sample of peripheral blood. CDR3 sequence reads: CASSLVVAGGPTDTQYF. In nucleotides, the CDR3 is TGTGCCAGCAGCTTAGTCGTAGCGGGGGGGCCCACAGATACGCAGTATTTT.